Shown below are 27 T cell receptor beta chains from a single sample sequenced in a study of identical twins. TCRdb re-analysed the 5' RACE reads in MiXCR, keeping a single row per CDR3 protein. This table has 700,000 or so distinct CDR3 sequences, less than 25% appearing once. These data also featured in a second study, about T cells expressing NK-cell markers.

The source material was PBMCs. These TCRs come from a young woman in good health.

J is TRBJ2-2 and V is TRBV20-1, with D unclear. V gave up 0 bases and J gave up 0 bases, with 8 bases separating them. The CDR3 consists of 15 residues. The germline gives CDR1 DFQATT, CDR2 SNEGSKA (reference sequence). In nucleotides, the CDR3 is TGCAGTGCTAGAGATTATCGGACGAACACCGGGGAGCTGTTTTTT. Protein sequence: CSARDYRTNTGELFF.

This rearrangement joins TRBV4-3 to TRBJ2-7, with a possible D match to TRBD2 (5 bases). Germline CDR1 and CDR2: LGHNA and YSLEER. The CDR3 runs 13 residues. V was trimmed by 4 bases and J by 5 bases, leaving 12 bases between them. CDR3 in DNA: TGCGCCAGCAGCCGAATACGAGGGAACGAGCAGTACTTC. Its protein is CASSRIRGNEQYF.

The chain combines TRBV12-3 or TRBV12-4 with TRBJ2-7; D unresolved. V gave up 1 base and J gave up 4 bases, with 8 bases separating them. The CDR3 spans 13 residues. The CDR3 DNA sequence: TGTGCCAGCAGTTTAGTGAACTTATACGAGCAGTACTTC. Amino acids: CASSLVNLYEQYF.

This clonotype has at least ten counts. CDR3 in amino acids: CASSLTGPEAFF. As DNA, the CDR3 is TGTGCCAGCAGTTTAACAGGCCCTGAAGCTTTCTTT. This sequence joins TRBV12-3 or TRBV12-4 and TRBJ1-1, with a weak D call TRBD1 (5 bases). The CDR3 contains 12 residues. V was shortened by 2 bases and J by 6 bases, with 7 bases between the two germline ends.

This rearrangement joins TRBV20-1 to TRBJ2-3; 12 bases line up with TRBD2. The V gene end was trimmed by 3 bases and the J gene end by 10 bases; junction bases not matched to a gene: 8. This CDR3 has 14 amino acids. Germline V gene lookup returns CDR1 DFQATT and CDR2 SNEGSKA (reference sequence). CDR3 nucleotide sequence: TGCAGTGCTAGTCGGACTAGCGGGGTAAGGGCGCAGTATTTT. This codes for CSASRTSGVRAQYF.

This clonotype has a handful of counts. This rearrangement joins TRBV7-2 to TRBJ2-3; D gene uncertain. V was trimmed by 1 base and J by 2 bases, leaving 13 bases between them. From germline, CDR1 is SGHTA and CDR2 FQGNSA. The CDR3 runs 16 residues. The CDR3: CASSLGSDWVTDTQYF. CDR3 nucleotides: TGTGCCAGCAGCTTAGGATCCGACTGGGTCACAGATACGCAGTATTTT.

Many counts were recorded for this clonotype. In DNA form, the CDR3 reads TGTGCCAGCAGTCGTACTAGCGGTAACTACGAGCAGTACTTC. It specifies CASSRTSGNYEQYF. J is TRBJ2-7 and V is TRBV12-3 or TRBV12-4, with 8 bases lining up with TRBD2. The length of the CDR3 is 14 residues. Trimming removed 5 bases from V and 3 bases from J; junction bases left unmatched: 6.

A few counts support this clonotype. The chain couples TRBV6-5 to TRBJ2-3, with D unclear. The CDR3 length is 14 residues. Trimming took 2 bases from V and 5 from J, leaving 11 bases between them. Germline CDR1 reads MNHEY; CDR2 reads SVGAGI. CDR3 sequence reads: CASSYTGAKDTQYF. The DNA for the CDR3 is TGTGCCAGCAGTTACACGGGCGCAAAAGATACGCAGTATTTT.

The chain has TRBV24-1 and TRBJ1-1; no clear D. This CDR3 comprises 11 residues. Trimming took 4 bases from V and 10 from J, leaving 9 bases between them. CDR1 and CDR2 from the germline V gene are KGHDR and SFDVKD. The CDR3, as DNA: TGTGCCACCAGTGACGGGTTCGGAGCTTTCTTT. Translation gives CATSDGFGAFF.

This clonotype has at least ten counts. The genes are TRBV12-3 or TRBV12-4 and TRBJ1-5; the match to TRBD1 covers 7 bases. Unmatched junction bases numbered 4, after V lost 5 bases and J lost 0 bases. The CDR3 runs to 15 residues. CDR3 loop: CASSRGTVSNQPQHF. CDR3 DNA sequence: TGTGCCAGCAGTCGCGGGACAGTTAGCAATCAGCCCCAGCATTTT.

CDR3 nucleotides: TGCAGCGCGGGACAAATGAGGGGAGAGCAGTTCTTC. Its protein product is CSAGQMRGEQFF. This chain links TRBV29-1 with TRBJ2-1; weak D call: TRBD1 (6 bases). V was trimmed by 7 bases and J by 10 bases, leaving 17 bases between them. CDR3 size: 12 residues. Germline V gene lookup returns CDR1 SQVTM and CDR2 ANQGSEA.

The chain employs TRBV7-9 and TRBJ2-5; a weak D match, TRBD1 (6 bases). CDR1 and CDR2 (germline): SEHNR, FQNEAQ (reference sequence). The CDR3 totals 15 residues. Between the trimmed V and J ends, which lost 3 bases and 7 bases, there was a span of 18 bases. As DNA, the CDR3 is TGTGCCAGCAGCTTCCCGGGACAAGGGGCCGGGACCCAGTACTTC. Its protein product is CASSFPGQGAGTQYF.

The V and J genes are TRBV7-8 and TRBJ2-1; 7 nucleotides align to TRBD2. V lost 6 bases and J lost 8; bases outside the gene matches: 10. The CDR3 covers 14 residues. Germline-derived CDR1 and CDR2 are SGHVS and FQNEAQ. CDR3 protein: CASRGGVQRDEQFF. CDR3 bases: TGTGCCAGCAGGGGGGGGGTACAACGGGATGAGCAGTTCTTC.

At least ten counts were recorded for this clonotype. The J gene is TRBJ1-1, the V gene TRBV6-1; D possibly corresponds to TRBD1 (6 bases). The CDR3 is 14 residues long. Trimming pared 6 bases from V and 1 base from J, leaving 12 bases between. Germline lookup yields CDR1 MNHNS and CDR2 SASEGT. For the CDR3, the DNA is TGTGCCAGCAGAAAGGACAGAACGAACACTGAAGCTTTCTTT. This gives the protein CASRKDRTNTEAFF.

This clonotype turned up a few times. The rearrangement joins TRBV15 to TRBJ2-3; D could derive from TRBD1 or TRBD2 (6 bases each). Germline loops: CDR1 LNHNV, CDR2 YYDKDF (reference sequence). CDR3 length: 19 residues. V was trimmed by 0 bases and J by 3 bases, leaving 22 bases between them. Here the CDR3 DNA reads TGTGCCACCAGCAGAGATAGCGGACTACCCCTTAGGGGGACAGATACGCAGTATTTT. The encoded protein is CATSRDSGLPLRGTDTQYF.

The V and J genes are TRBV7-2 and TRBJ2-7; D not certain. Germline lookup yields CDR1 SGHTA and CDR2 FQGNSA. Trimming cost V 5 bases and J 6 bases, with 14 bases left between them. The CDR3 sequence is 13 residues long. The CDR3 nucleotides read TGTGCCAGCAGCCAAGGCCAAATATCCGAGCAGTACTTC. It encodes CASSQGQISEQYF.

This clonotype was detected ten times or more. The genes are TRBV12-3 or TRBV12-4 and TRBJ2-3; D perhaps matches TRBD2 (6 bases). Deletions cut 3 bases from V and 3 bases from J, with 13 bases between. The CDR3 length is 15 residues. CDR3 loop: CASSFLLAFTDTQYF. DNA for the CDR3: TGTGCCAGCAGTTTCTTACTAGCTTTTACAGATACGCAGTATTTT.

In this sample, this clonotype turned up a few times. The chain is built from TRBV7-8 and TRBJ1-5, with D possibly matching TRBD1 (6 bases). V lost 5 bases, J lost 5 bases, and 16 bases lay in between. In germline, CDR1 is SGHVS, CDR2 FQNEAQ. This CDR3 is 15 amino acids long. The CDR3 DNA sequence: TGTGCCAGCAGCCTTCTTTGGGGGGCCGATCAGCCCCAGCATTTT. Translated: CASSLLWGADQPQHF.

The chain uses TRBV4-1 and TRBJ2-1; 8 bases agree with TRBD1. Germline CDR1 and CDR2: MGHRA and YSYEKL. V lost 4 bases, J lost 6 bases, and 11 bases stayed unmatched. This CDR3 has 16 amino acids. This CDR3 is CASSLKQDRVTNEQFF. The CDR3 bases are TGCGCCAGCAGCCTTAAACAGGACAGGGTGACCAATGAGCAGTTCTTC.

The sample holds many counts of this clonotype. The chain has TRBV20-1 and TRBJ2-7, with 9 positions matching TRBD2. The CDR3 has 13 residues. The germline CDR1 and CDR2 sequences are DFQATT and SNEGSKA (reference sequence). V was clipped by 3 bases and J by 5 bases; unmatched bases: 5. The chain's CDR3 is CSASPGLANEQYF. DNA of the CDR3: TGCAGTGCTAGCCCGGGACTAGCAAACGAGCAGTACTTC.

This chain uses TRBV5-1 with TRBJ2-7; tentative D call: TRBD1 (5 bases). Germline CDR1 and CDR2: SGHRS and YFSETQ. V was pared by 1 base and J by 3 bases, with 14 bases between. The CDR3 loop spans 15 amino acids. DNA for the CDR3: TGCGCCAGCAGCTTGAGACAGCGTGGGATCTACGAGCAGTACTTC. Encoded protein: CASSLRQRGIYEQYF.

The chain combines TRBV7-2 with TRBJ2-7; D is unresolved. Trimming pared 3 bases from V and 4 bases from J, leaving 13 bases between. The CDR3 spans 14 residues. CDR1 and CDR2 (germline): SGHTA, FQGNSA. CDR3: CASSFFGSRYEQYF. The CDR3 DNA follows: TGTGCCAGCAGCTTCTTTGGTAGCAGGTACGAGCAGTACTTC.

The chain recombines TRBV23-1 with TRBJ2-7; 10 bases are shared with TRBD1. TRBV23-1 is designated an ORF whose function remains uncertain. The CDR3 is made up of 16 amino acids. Trimming at V came to 9 bases and at J to 3 bases, leaving 14 bases not matched to a gene. CDR3 in amino acids: CARELPRDRGFYEQYF. CDR3 DNA sequence: TGCGCCAGAGAACTACCCCGGGACAGGGGATTCTACGAGCAGTACTTC.

The J gene is TRBJ2-3, the V gene TRBV18; 9 bases fit TRBD2. CDR1 KGHSH and CDR2 LQKENI come from the germline V gene. The CDR3 contains 22 residues. With V trimmed by 2 bases and J by 2 bases, 23 bases remained unmatched. The CDR3, as DNA: TGTGCCAGCTCACCAAACGCCGTTTGGGGACAGAACAGACTAGCGGACACAGATACGCAGTATTTT. This codes for CASSPNAVWGQNRLADTDTQYF. Looking up the rest from reference TRBV18 and TRBJ2-3 gives the full variable domain: NAGVMQNPRHLVRRRGQEARLRCSPMKGHSHVYWYRQLPEEGLKFMVYLQKENIIDESGMPKERFSAEFPKEGPSILRIQQVVRGDSAAYFCASSPNAVWGQNRLADTDTQYFGPGTRLTVL.

This chain uses TRBV29-1 with TRBJ2-1; 9 bases agree with TRBD2. J gave up 1 base and V 2 bases, and 15 bases lay outside the gene matches. The CDR3 has 19 residues. The germline CDR1 and CDR2 sequences are SQVTM and ANQGSEA. The CDR3 DNA is TGCAGCGTTGAAATTCCCCCCCCCAGGAGCGGGAGGTCCTACAATGAGCAGTTCTTC. Translation: CSVEIPPPRSGRSYNEQFF.

Here the CDR3 DNA reads TGTGCCAGCAGTCCCCGAGGGGGAGGGCCCTACGAGCAGTACTTC. Amino acids: CASSPRGGGPYEQYF. The chain is built from TRBV6-1 and TRBJ2-7, with a weak D call TRBD2 (7 bases). In germline, CDR1 is MNHNS, CDR2 SASEGT. V lost 5 bases and J lost 2, with 16 bases in between. The CDR3 is 15 amino acids.

This clonotype was seen only a few times. As DNA, the CDR3 is TGTGCCAGCAGTCCGCGACAGGGGGCAGGGAACGAGCAGTACTTC. The encoded protein is CASSPRQGAGNEQYF. This chain joins TRBV12-3 or TRBV12-4 and TRBJ2-7; TRBD1 matches 10 bases. V was pared by 5 bases and J by 5 bases, with 9 bases of the junction left unmatched. The CDR3 extends over 15 amino acids.